This T cell receptor (beta chain) was documented in a study of T cells expressing NK-cell markers. TCRdb reprocessed the 5' RACE reads; each CDR3 protein has one entry and no DNA is given. The listing contains 200,000 to 300,000 distinct CDR3 sequences. This CDR3 is built from 16 residues. Germline assignment: CDR1 MNHEY and CDR2 SVGAGI. This clonotype was sampled from a man aged 18 to 29 in good health. Sequenced: blood T cells: a sorted CD56 or NKG2C T cell subset, CD4+ or CD8+ T cells, or bulk PBMC T cells (not recorded which). J is TRBJ1-3 and V is TRBV6-5. The CDR3 is CASSYSRVFSGNTIYF.